The 27 T cell receptor beta chains presented below share a single source sample, sequenced in a study of blood T cell repertoires in COVID-19. Sequencing used immunoSEQ multiplex PCR; TCRdb keeps in-frame clones, though not all of them. Among under 200,000 clones listed, approximately 92% were seen once. The specimen was peripheral blood. Source of these receptors: a man in his fifties with acute or convalescent COVID-19.

J is TRBJ1-2 and V is TRBV27; 9 nucleotides line up with TRBD1. CDR3 length equals 14 residues. After removal of 3 bases from V and 8 bases from J, the junction contained 7 bases not matched to a gene. Germline V gene lookup returns CDR1 MNHEY and CDR2 SMNVEV (reference sequence). The CDR3 DNA reads TGTGCCAGCAGTTTCGGGGGACAGGGACTGGGCTACACCTTC. It codes for CASSFGGQGLGYTF.

The rearrangement joins TRBV28 to TRBJ2-3; D perhaps matches TRBD1 (6 bases). This CDR3 has 13 amino acids. Trimming took 7 bases from V and 3 from J, leaving 11 bases between them. Germline V CDR1 and CDR2: MDHEN, SYDVKM. CDR3 region: CASIGRGTDTQYF. CDR3 coding DNA: TGTGCCAGCATTGGCAGGGGAACAGATACGCAGTATTTT.

J is TRBJ2-7 and V is TRBV2; 11 bases agree with TRBD1. The CDR3 is 14 residues long. Losses at the gene ends were 7 bases for V and 2 bases for J; bases not matched to a gene: 4. Germline CDR1 is SNHLY and CDR2 is FYNNEI. The CDR3 DNA follows: TGTGCCAGCAACCGGGACAGGGGGACCTACGAGCAGTACTTC. As protein: CASNRDRGTYEQYF.

V and J are TRBV5-6 and TRBJ2-7, with 8 bases identical to TRBD1. The V segment lost 4 bases and the J segment 6 bases; nucleotides outside the gene matches: 3. The CDR3 is 12 amino acids. Germline V gene lookup returns CDR1 SGHDT and CDR2 YYEEEE. The CDR3 reads CASSATGAEQYF. The CDR3 DNA follows: TGTGCCAGCAGCGCGACAGGGGCCGAGCAGTACTTC.

The chain carries TRBV3-1 (or the pseudogene TRBV3-2) and TRBJ1-1, with D unclear. The V gene lost 0 bases and the J gene lost 8 bases, with 10 bases spanning the gap. Germline V gives CDR1 LGHDT, CDR2 YNNKEL (reference sequence). The CDR3 totals 13 residues. CDR3 coding DNA: TGTGCCAGCAGCCAAGATGGAAGAGGGGAAGCTTTCTTT. Translation gives CASSQDGRGEAFF.

The rearrangement uses TRBV18 and TRBJ1-5; D call uncertain. Germline V gene sequence: CDR1 KGHSH, CDR2 LQKENI. Trimming took off 2 bases at V and 6 bases at J, with 17 bases between the two ends. CDR3 length: 16 residues. CDR3 sequence: CASSPIEAIGSQPQHF. CDR3 bases: TGTGCCAGCTCACCAATCGAGGCGATTGGGTCTCAGCCCCAGCATTTT.

The CDR3 sequence is CASSRTGFMLFF. CDR3 nucleotide sequence: TGTGCCAGCAGTCGAACAGGGTTTATGTTGTTTTTT. This chain links TRBV28 with TRBJ1-4; a weak D match, TRBD1 (6 bases). V was trimmed by 5 bases and J by 15 bases, leaving 16 bases between them. The CDR3 runs to 12 residues. Germline CDR1 and CDR2: MDHEN and SYDVKM.

This chain links TRBV5-6 with TRBJ1-2, with D possibly matching TRBD1 (5 bases). V lost 4 bases, J lost 8 bases, and 18 bases lay in between. The CDR3 length is 14 residues. CDR1 is SGHDT and CDR2 is YYEEEE in the germline V gene. CDR3 residues: CASSPPDTTLGYTF. The CDR3, as DNA: TGTGCCAGCAGCCCGCCGGACACCACCTTAGGCTACACCTTC.

The CDR3 spells CASRPTYRDGYTF. The CDR3 DNA sequence: TGTGCCAGCCGGCCGACCTACAGGGACGGCTACACCTTC. The chain combines TRBV6-6 with TRBJ1-2; a weak D match, TRBD1 (6 bases). With 8 bases removed from V and 8 bases from J, the gap between germline ends came to 18 bases. From germline, CDR1 is MNHNY and CDR2 SVGAGI (reference sequence). The CDR3 length is 13 residues.

The chain links TRBV2 to TRBJ1-5; 7 bases agree with TRBD1. J lost 0 bases, V lost 7 bases, and 6 bases had no gene match. There are 15 residues in the CDR3. Germline CDR1 is SNHLY and CDR2 is FYNNEI. The CDR3 nucleotides are TGTGCCAGCAAGGGGACAGACAATAGCAATCAGCCCCAGCATTTT. Encoded protein: CASKGTDNSNQPQHF.

As DNA, the CDR3 is TGTGCCAGCGCAGGGGAGGGCACTGAAGCTTTCTTT. Its translation is CASAGEGTEAFF. The chain is built from TRBV2 and TRBJ1-1, with a tentative D call TRBD1 (6 bases). The length of the CDR3 is 12 residues. Germline lookup yields CDR1 SNHLY and CDR2 FYNNEI. V lost 8 bases to trimming and J lost 4 bases, with 11 bases between them.

The chain has TRBV27 and TRBJ1-1; D not resolved. Germline V gene data show CDR1 as MNHEY and CDR2 as SMNVEV (reference sequence). Trimming cost V 4 bases and J 0 bases, with 9 bases left between them. The length of the CDR3 is 14 residues. CDR3 residues: CASSSPGLNTEAFF. Here the CDR3 DNA reads TGTGCCAGCAGTTCACCGGGATTGAACACTGAAGCTTTCTTT.

The chain combines TRBV4-1 with TRBJ1-4, with D perhaps matching TRBD1 (6 bases). The CDR3 contains 16 residues. Trimming stripped 0 bases from V and 7 bases from J, with 15 bases between. Germline assignment: CDR1 MGHRA and CDR2 YSYEKL. The DNA for the CDR3 is TGCGCCAGCAGCCAAGAACCCCATGGACAGCCTGAAAAACTGTTTTTT. The encoded protein is CASSQEPHGQPEKLFF.

The V and J genes are TRBV7-9 and TRBJ1-1; 7 bases are shared with TRBD1. CDR1 and CDR2 (germline): SEHNR, FQNEAQ (reference sequence). Trimming took 5 bases from V and 8 from J; bases not matched to a gene: 8. This CDR3 is built from 13 residues. The CDR3 DNA sequence: TGTGCCAGCAGCACAAGACAGGGCGGCGAAGCTTTCTTT. Its protein is CASSTRQGGEAFF.

The chain has TRBV6-5 and TRBJ2-4; 8 bases are a match to TRBD2. The CDR3 covers 15 residues. V lost 7 bases and J lost 3; bases outside the gene matches: 8. Germline V gives CDR1 MNHEY, CDR2 SVGAGI. CDR3: CASNGGAEGKNIQYF. In nucleotides, the CDR3 is TGTGCCAGCAACGGGGGGGCGGAAGGCAAAAACATTCAGTACTTC.

V and J are TRBV5-4 and TRBJ2-2, with TRBD1 as a possible D gene (6 bases). Trimming removed 1 base at V and 2 bases at J, with 12 bases between. Germline assignment: CDR1 SGHNT and CDR2 YYREEE (reference sequence). The CDR3 has 16 residues. CDR3 DNA: TGTGCCAGCAGCTTGTCCCCAGGGGCCAACACCGGGGAGCTGTTTTTT. Its translation is CASSLSPGANTGELFF.

The V gene is TRBV19, the J gene TRBJ2-1; 7 bases are shared with TRBD2. The CDR3 is 14 residues long. Trimming at V came to 3 bases and at J to 7 bases, leaving 6 bases not matched to a gene. Germline assignment: CDR1 LNHDA and CDR2 SQIVND (reference sequence). The CDR3 reads CASSIAGVGNEQFF. The CDR3 DNA sequence: TGTGCCAGTAGTATCGCGGGAGTGGGGAATGAGCAGTTCTTC. The whole variable domain, remainder taken from reference TRBV19 and TRBJ2-1, is DGGITQSPKYLFRKEGQNVTLSCEQNLNHDAMYWYRQDPGQGLRLIYYSQIVNDFQKGDIAEGYSVSREKKESFPLTVTSAQKNPTAFYLCASSIAGVGNEQFFGPGTRLTVL.

This sequence joins TRBV4-1 and TRBJ2-7, with TRBD1 identical over 9 bases. Germline loops: CDR1 MGHRA, CDR2 YSYEKL. This CDR3 has 15 amino acids. V lost 2 bases, J lost 4 bases, and 6 bases stayed unmatched. DNA of the CDR3: TGCGCCAGCAGCCAACTCGGACAGGGGACTTACGAGCAGTACTTC. As protein: CASSQLGQGTYEQYF.

The chain couples TRBV18 to TRBJ2-7, with TRBD1 matching over 8 bases. Germline assignment: CDR1 KGHSH and CDR2 LQKENI. After removal of 3 bases from V and 6 bases from J, the junction contained 4 bases not matched to a gene. The CDR3 extends over 13 amino acids. CDR3 region: CASSPLTGAEQYV. CDR3 sequence (DNA): TGTGCCAGCTCACCGTTGACAGGGGCCGAGCAGTACGTC.

CDR3 residues: CASGSGATGGLTNEKLFF. In DNA form, the CDR3 reads TGTGCCAGCGGGTCGGGCGCTACAGGGGGCTTAACTAATGAAAAACTGTTTTTT. The V gene is TRBV9, the J gene TRBJ1-4; 9 bases match TRBD1. Trimming cost V 7 bases and J 1 base; bases outside gene matches: 14. Germline CDR1 reads SGDLS; CDR2 reads YYNGEE. The CDR3 loop spans 18 amino acids.

This clone was seen more than once but under ten times. This sequence joins TRBV28 and TRBJ2-2; 9 positions match TRBD1. V shed 4 bases, J shed 4 bases, and the junction held 7 bases outside the gene matches. This CDR3 contains 16 residues. Germline CDR1 and CDR2: MDHEN and SYDVKM. The chain's CDR3 is CASSSRTGELTGELFF. CDR3 nucleotide sequence: TGTGCCAGCAGTTCCCGGACAGGGGAGCTCACCGGGGAGCTGTTTTTT.

The chain uses TRBV12-3 or TRBV12-4 and TRBJ2-2; no firm D call. Trimming cost V 6 bases and J 5 bases, with 10 bases left between them. The CDR3 is 13 amino acids. In DNA, the CDR3 is TGTGCCAGCAGGAATCAGGTGACCGGGGAGCTGTTTTTT. Amino acids: CASRNQVTGELFF.

CDR3 region: CASSLQENTEAFF. The CDR3 DNA sequence: TGTGCCAGCAGCCTTCAGGAGAACACTGAAGCTTTCTTT. The chain links TRBV11-3 to TRBJ1-1; no clear D. This CDR3 is built from 13 residues. Germline CDR1 and CDR2: SGHNT and YENEEA. Between the trimmed V and J ends, which lost 5 bases and 1 base, there was a span of 8 bases.

This chain uses TRBV27 with TRBJ2-1, with 9 bases matching TRBD2. The CDR3 is made up of 14 amino acids. Trimming removed 6 bases from V and 5 bases from J; junction bases left unmatched: 5. CDR1 and CDR2 (germline): MNHEY, SMNVEV (reference sequence). The CDR3 region has the DNA TGTGCCAGCAGCTTTGGGACTAGCCACAATGAGCAGTTCTTC. Its translation is CASSFGTSHNEQFF.

The CDR3 DNA reads TGCGCCAGCAGCTTGTTCTGGACTAGCGGGACTGTGGCAGATACGCAGTATTTT. Translating gives CASSLFWTSGTVADTQYF. This sequence joins TRBV5-1 and TRBJ2-3; TRBD2 aligns across 12 bases. Germline CDR1 reads SGHRS; CDR2 reads YFSETQ. The V gene end was trimmed by 1 base and the J gene end by 4 bases; junction bases not matched to a gene: 10. CDR3 length: 18 residues.

This chain links TRBV7-2 with TRBJ2-7; 7 nucleotides align to TRBD2. Germline V gene sequence: CDR1 SGHTA, CDR2 FQGNSA. The CDR3 totals 14 residues. Trimming took 1 base from V and 6 from J; bases not matched to a gene: 6. The CDR3 region is CASSLEWTRPEQYF. The CDR3, as DNA: TGTGCCAGCAGCTTAGAATGGACTAGACCCGAGCAGTACTTC.

The rearrangement uses TRBV5-8 and TRBJ2-7; 9 positions match TRBD2. V trimming: 0 bases; J trimming: 2 bases; junction bases outside the gene matches: 3. The CDR3 runs 15 residues. Germline V lookup: CDR1 SGHTS, CDR2 YDEGEE. CDR3 DNA: TGTGCCAGCAGCTTGGGACTAGCGGTCCCCTACGAGCAGTACTTC. Protein: CASSLGLAVPYEQYF.